The source of this TCR beta chain is a study of OX40 agonist ivuxolimab in advanced cancers. Whole-study context: Past anti-PD-1, anti-PD-L1 or anti-CTLA-4 therapy was accepted, and 40% had received some.

A note on this clone: As yet, its antigen is unknown.

Sequencing used immunoSEQ multiplex PCR; TCRdb keeps in-frame clones, though not all of them. The sample has about 45,000 clones, over 65% seen once. Points from the study as a whole: Normalized T-cell clonal expansion was also low in some nonresponders.

V was trimmed by 6 bases and J by 8 bases, leaving 25 bases between them. From germline, CDR1 is MNHNY and CDR2 SVGAGI (reference sequence). This CDR3 has 16 residues. This chain joins TRBV6-6 and TRBJ2-5, with D maybe TRBD1 (5 bases). The sample consisted of CD4+ or CD8+ T cells sorted from blood, taken in a trial of the OX40 agonist ivuxolimab. The source is an adult with an advanced solid tumor such as melanoma, head and neck, liver or kidney cancer. CDR3 DNA sequence: TGTGCCAGCAGACCCCACCATGACAGCCGGGCGCGAACCCAGTACTTC. It translates to CASRPHHDSRARTQYF.